This T cell receptor (beta chain) emerged from a study of blood T cell repertoires in COVID-19. Seattle's cohort entered during active infection and was followed longitudinally. Produced via immunoSEQ multiplex PCR; TCRdb's table is partial and in-frame only. The table has approximately 150,000 clones, about 87% seen once. The CDR3 has 15 residues. Trimming removed 0 bases from V and 6 bases from J, with 14 bases in between. Germline lookup yields CDR1 LNHNV and CDR2 YYDKDF (reference sequence). This clone was seen a single time. This clonotype originated in a woman of 80 years or more with COVID-19, enrolled during active disease. Sequenced material: peripheral blood. V gene TRBV15 combines with J gene TRBJ1-1; D not resolved. CDR3 region: CATSRDRLPRAEAFF. As DNA, the CDR3 is TGTGCCACCAGCAGAGATCGGCTCCCCCGGGCTGAAGCTTTCTTT.